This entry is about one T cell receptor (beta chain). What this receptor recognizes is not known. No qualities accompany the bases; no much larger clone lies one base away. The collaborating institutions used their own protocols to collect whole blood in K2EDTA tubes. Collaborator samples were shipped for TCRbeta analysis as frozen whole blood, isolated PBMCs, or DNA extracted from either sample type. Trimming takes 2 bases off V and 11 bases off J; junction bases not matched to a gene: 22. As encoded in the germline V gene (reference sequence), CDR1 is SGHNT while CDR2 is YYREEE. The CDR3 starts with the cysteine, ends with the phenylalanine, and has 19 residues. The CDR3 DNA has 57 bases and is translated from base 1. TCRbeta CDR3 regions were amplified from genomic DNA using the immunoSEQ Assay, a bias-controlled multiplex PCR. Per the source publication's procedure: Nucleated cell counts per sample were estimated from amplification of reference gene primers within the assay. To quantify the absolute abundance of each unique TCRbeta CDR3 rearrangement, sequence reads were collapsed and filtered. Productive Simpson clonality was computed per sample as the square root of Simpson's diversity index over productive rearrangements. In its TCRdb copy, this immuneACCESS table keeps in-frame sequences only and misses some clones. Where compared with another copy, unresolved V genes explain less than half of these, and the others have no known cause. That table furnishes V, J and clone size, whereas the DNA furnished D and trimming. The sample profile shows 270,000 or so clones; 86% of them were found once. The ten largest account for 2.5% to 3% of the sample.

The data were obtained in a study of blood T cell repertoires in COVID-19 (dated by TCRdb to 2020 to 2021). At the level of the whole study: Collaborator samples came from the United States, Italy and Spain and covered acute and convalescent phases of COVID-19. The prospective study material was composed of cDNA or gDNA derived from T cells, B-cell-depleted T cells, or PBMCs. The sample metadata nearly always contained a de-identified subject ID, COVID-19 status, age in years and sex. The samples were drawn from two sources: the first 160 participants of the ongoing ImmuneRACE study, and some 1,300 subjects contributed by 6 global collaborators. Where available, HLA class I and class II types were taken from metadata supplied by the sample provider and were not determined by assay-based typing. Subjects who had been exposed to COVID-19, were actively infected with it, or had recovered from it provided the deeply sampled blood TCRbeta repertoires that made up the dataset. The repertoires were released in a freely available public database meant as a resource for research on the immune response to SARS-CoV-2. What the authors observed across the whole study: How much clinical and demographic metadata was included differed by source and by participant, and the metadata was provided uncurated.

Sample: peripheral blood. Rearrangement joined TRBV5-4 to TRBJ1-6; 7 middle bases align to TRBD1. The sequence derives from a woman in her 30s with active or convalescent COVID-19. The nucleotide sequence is TGTGCCAGCAGCTTAGGTTTGCAGGCCAGTGCGCAGGGGGGAACACCCCTCCACTTT. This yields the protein CASSLGLQASAQGGTPLHF.